Below, one T cell receptor beta chain is given with its context. This sample stems from a study of shared clonotypes between healthy human individuals. This CDR3 comprises 16 residues. CDR1 and CDR2 (germline): MRHNA, SNTAGT. Deletions cut 5 bases from V and 1 base from J, with 18 bases between. The authors distributed each subset's genomic DNA evenly over several immunoSEQ plates. The table came from immunoSEQ multiplex PCR; TCRdb's copy has only in-frame clones and leaves some out. The top ten clones hold 9.5% to 15% of a sample with 450,000 to 500,000 clones, roughly 80% of them seen once. The sequence was obtained from a woman between 40 and 55 years old in good health. Some clones in this sample may be carry-over from other donors' samples. Sequenced sample: PBMCs. This sequence joins TRBV6-4 and TRBJ2-7, with TRBD1 as a possible D gene (6 bases). The CDR3 DNA reads TGTGCCAGCAGTTCGTACGCGGACAGCATTTCCTACGAGCAGTACTTC. Translated: CASSSYADSISYEQYF.